This T cell receptor beta chain was profiled in a study of T cell clones after liver transplantation. Overall study: Tolerance: complete withdrawal held at least one year, liver enzymes staying within twice normal.

Study-wide results and caveats: Small, mixed patient groups and varying post-transplant times limit these conclusions. A larger donor-reactive than third-party decline suggested partial antigen-specific deletion. Rather than being deleted, graft donor-reactive T cells may have moved into the graft.

About this clone itself: Its specificity is unknown.

Profiling relied on immunoSEQ multiplex PCR, and the TCRdb table lists in-frame clones only, not all of them. Among 90,000 to 120,000 clones listed, about 81% were seen once. Sequencing was performed on CD4+ T cells from blood, taken before liver transplant. The origin of this receptor is a human donor who received a liver transplant.

The CDR3 nucleotides are TGTGCCAGCAGCTCAGGGGCTACTAATGAAAAACTGTTTTTT. Amino acid sequence: CASSSGATNEKLFF. The gene calls are TRBV5-5 and TRBJ1-4, with D possibly matching TRBD1 (6 bases). CDR1 and CDR2 from the germline V gene are SGHKS and YYEKEE (reference sequence). The CDR3 consists of 14 residues. V lost 3 bases and J 2 bases, leaving 8 bases between the germline ends.